This TCR beta chain was identified in a study of blood T cells in healthy people across ages. Regarding the study as a whole: Both naive CD4+ cell counts and diversity were greater in long-lived donors than in aged donors.

Then a second PCR, running roughly 7 to 11 cycles, was carried out with a sample-barcoded 5' primer and a J-beta primer mix. TCRdb passed the 5' RACE reads through MiXCR, listing each CDR3 protein once. The sample carries about 290,000 distinct CDR3 sequences, around 27% recorded once. Germline assignment: CDR1 LGHNA and CDR2 YSLEER. The length of the CDR3 is 14 residues. With V trimmed by 2 bases and J by 3 bases, 1 base remained unmatched. In regard to this clonotype: Its specificity is unknown.

Per sample, at least 5 micrograms of total RNA were extracted. V usage is TRBV4-3 and J usage is TRBJ2-1, with 7 bases that match TRBD1. Sequences were obtained from blood. This sequence originates from a woman in her seventies in good health. The CDR3 here is CASSQSGGYNEQFF. For the CDR3, the DNA is TGCGCCAGCAGCCAATCAGGGGGCTACAATGAGCAGTTCTTC.